What follows is one TCR beta chain and its context. Its antigen is not identified. The germline V and J ends were trimmed by 0 bases and 2 bases, with 12 bases remaining between them. The CDR3 contains 15 residues. Germline CDR1 SGHNT, CDR2 YYREEE (reference sequence). Single viable CD3+CD4+CD8-CD45RO+ cells were sorted as the memory CD4+ T cells. The data belong to a study of memory CD4+ T cells and cytomegalovirus serostatus. Study-wide context: Of the healthy Belgian adults, 9 were CMV seropositive and 20 to 30 seronegative.

Notes on the study in general: Median bootstrapped AUC for CMV status was approximately 0.96 originally, less than 0.92 US-trained.

Assay: immunoSEQ multiplex PCR; the TCRdb copy retains only in-frame clones and omits some. Of over 40,000 clones listed, 65% to 85% are singletons. Sequenced: memory CD4+ T cells from blood. The receptor was isolated from an adult in good health and CMV-seronegative. The gene calls are TRBV5-4 and TRBJ2-7; either TRBD1 or TRBD2 may supply D (5 bases each). CDR3 sequence reads: CASSLVVGTTYEQYF. CDR3 in DNA: TGTGCCAGCAGCTTGGTGGTTGGGACCACCTACGAGCAGTACTTC.